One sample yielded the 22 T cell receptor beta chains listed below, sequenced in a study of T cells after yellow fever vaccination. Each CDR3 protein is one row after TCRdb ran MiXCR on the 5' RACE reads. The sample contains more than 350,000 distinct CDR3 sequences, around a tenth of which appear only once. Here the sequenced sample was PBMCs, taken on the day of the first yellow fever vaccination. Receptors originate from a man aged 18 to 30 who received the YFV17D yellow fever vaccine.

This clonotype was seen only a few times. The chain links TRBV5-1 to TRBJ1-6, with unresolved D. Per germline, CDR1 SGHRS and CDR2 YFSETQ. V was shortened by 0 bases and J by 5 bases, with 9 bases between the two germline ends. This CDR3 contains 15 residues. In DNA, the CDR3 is TGCGCCAGCAGCTTGGCACAGACAAATAATTCACCCCTCCACTTT. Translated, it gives CASSLAQTNNSPLHF.

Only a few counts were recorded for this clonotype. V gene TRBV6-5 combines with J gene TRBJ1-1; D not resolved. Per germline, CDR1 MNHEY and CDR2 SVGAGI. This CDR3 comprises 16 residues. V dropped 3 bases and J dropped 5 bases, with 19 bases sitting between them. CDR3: CASSYSPRAVGTEAFF. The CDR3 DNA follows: TGTGCCAGCAGTTATTCACCGAGGGCGGTGGGAACTGAAGCTTTCTTT.

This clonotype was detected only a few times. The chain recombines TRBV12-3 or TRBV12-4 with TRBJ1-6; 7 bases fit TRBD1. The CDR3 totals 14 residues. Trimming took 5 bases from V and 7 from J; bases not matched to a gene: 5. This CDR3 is CASSRDSLNSPLHF. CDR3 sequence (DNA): TGTGCCAGCAGTCGGGACAGCCTGAATTCACCCCTCCACTTT.

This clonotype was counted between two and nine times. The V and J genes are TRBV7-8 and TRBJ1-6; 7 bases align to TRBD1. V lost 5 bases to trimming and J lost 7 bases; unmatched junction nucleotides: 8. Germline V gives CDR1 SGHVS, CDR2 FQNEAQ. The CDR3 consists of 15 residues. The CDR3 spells CASSTRTGQNSPLHF. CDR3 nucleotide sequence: TGTGCCAGCAGCACCCGGACAGGCCAAAATTCACCCCTCCACTTT.

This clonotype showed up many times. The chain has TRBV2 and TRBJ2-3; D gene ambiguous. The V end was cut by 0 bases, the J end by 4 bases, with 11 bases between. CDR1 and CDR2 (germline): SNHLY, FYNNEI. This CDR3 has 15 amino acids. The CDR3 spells CASSEARLGSDTQYF. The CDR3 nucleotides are TGTGCCAGCAGTGAAGCGCGGCTGGGCTCAGATACGCAGTATTTT.

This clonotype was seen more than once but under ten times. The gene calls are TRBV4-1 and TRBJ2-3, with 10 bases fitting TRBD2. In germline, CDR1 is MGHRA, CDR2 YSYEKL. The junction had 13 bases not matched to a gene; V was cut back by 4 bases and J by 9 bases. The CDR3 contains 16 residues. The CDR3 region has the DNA TGCGCCAGCAGCCGAGGTAGCGGGGGGTCCCGGGAGACGCAGTATTTT. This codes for CASSRGSGGSRETQYF.

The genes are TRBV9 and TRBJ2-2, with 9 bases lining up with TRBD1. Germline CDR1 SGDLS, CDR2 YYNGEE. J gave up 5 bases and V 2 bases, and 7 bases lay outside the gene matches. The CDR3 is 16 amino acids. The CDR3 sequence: CASSVEQGAKTGELFF. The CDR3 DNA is TGTGCCAGCAGCGTCGAACAGGGGGCCAAAACCGGGGAGCTGTTTTTT.

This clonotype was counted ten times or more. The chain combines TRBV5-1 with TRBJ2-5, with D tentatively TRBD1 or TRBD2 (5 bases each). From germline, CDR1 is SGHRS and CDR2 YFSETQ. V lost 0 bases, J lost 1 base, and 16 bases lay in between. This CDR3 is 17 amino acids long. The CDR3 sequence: CASSLALSSGTQETQYF. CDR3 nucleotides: TGCGCCAGCAGCTTGGCCTTGTCGTCGGGGACCCAAGAGACCCAGTACTTC.

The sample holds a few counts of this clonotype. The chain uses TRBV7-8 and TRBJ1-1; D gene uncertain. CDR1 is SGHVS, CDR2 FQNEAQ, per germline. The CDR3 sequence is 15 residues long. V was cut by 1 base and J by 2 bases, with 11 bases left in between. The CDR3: CASSLEAGINTEAFF. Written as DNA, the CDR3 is TGTGCCAGCAGCTTAGAAGCAGGCATCAACACTGAAGCTTTCTTT. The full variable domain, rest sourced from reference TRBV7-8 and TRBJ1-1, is GAGVSQSPRYKVAKRGQDVALRCDPISGHVSLFWYQQALGQGPEFLTYFQNEAQLDKSGLPSDRFFAERPEGSVSTLKIQRTQQEDSAVYLCASSLEAGINTEAFFGQGTRLTVV.

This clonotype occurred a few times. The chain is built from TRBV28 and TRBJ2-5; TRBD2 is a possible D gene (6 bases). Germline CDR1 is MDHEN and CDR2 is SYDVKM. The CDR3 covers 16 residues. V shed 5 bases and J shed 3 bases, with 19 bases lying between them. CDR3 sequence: CASSRGLDFRKETQYF. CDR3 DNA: TGTGCCAGCAGTAGGGGACTGGATTTCCGCAAAGAGACCCAGTACTTC.

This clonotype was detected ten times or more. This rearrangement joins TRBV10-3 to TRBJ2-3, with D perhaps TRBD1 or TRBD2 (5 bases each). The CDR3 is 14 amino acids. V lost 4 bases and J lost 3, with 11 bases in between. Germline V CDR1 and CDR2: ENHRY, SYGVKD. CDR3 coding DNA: TGTGCCATCAGTGTGGCAGGGAGAACAGATACGCAGTATTTT. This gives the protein CAISVAGRTDTQYF.

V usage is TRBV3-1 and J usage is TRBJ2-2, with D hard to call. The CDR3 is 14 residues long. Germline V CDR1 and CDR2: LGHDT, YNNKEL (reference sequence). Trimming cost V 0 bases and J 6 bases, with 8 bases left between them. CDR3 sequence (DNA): TGTGCCAGCAGCCAAGAAGGATATGCCGGGGAGCTGTTTTTT. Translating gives CASSQEGYAGELFF.

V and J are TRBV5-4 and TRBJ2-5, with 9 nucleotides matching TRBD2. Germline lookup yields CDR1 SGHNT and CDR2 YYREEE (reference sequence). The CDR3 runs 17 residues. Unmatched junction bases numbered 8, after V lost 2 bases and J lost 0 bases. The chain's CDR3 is CASSLRASGAHQETQYF. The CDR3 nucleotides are TGTGCCAGCAGCTTAAGGGCTAGCGGGGCCCACCAAGAGACCCAGTACTTC.

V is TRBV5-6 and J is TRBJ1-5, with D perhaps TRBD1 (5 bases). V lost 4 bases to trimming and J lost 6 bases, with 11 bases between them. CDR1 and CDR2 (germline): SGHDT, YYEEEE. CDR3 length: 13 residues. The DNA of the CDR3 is TGTGCCAGCAGCCCGGGAGGGGTTCAGCCCCAGCATTTT. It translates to CASSPGGVQPQHF.

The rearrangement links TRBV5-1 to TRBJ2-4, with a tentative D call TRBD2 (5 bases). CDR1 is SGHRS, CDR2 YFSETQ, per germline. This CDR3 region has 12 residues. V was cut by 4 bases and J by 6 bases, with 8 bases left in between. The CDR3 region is CASSRDRNIQYF. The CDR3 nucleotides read TGCGCCAGCAGCCGGGATAGAAACATTCAGTACTTC.

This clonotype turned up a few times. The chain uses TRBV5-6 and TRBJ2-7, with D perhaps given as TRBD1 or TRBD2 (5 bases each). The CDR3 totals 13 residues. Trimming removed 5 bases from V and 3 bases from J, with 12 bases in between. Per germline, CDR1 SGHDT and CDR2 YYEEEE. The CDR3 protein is CASSPGPNYEQYV. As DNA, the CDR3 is TGTGCCAGCAGTCCGGGACCGAACTACGAGCAGTACGTC.

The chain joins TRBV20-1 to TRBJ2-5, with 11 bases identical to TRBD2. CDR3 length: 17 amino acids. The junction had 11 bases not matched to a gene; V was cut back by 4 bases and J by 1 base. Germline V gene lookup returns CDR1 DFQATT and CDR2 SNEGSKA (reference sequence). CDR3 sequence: CSATPFSSGGSQETQYF. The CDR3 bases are TGCAGTGCTACCCCCTTCTCTAGCGGGGGGTCCCAAGAGACCCAGTACTTC.

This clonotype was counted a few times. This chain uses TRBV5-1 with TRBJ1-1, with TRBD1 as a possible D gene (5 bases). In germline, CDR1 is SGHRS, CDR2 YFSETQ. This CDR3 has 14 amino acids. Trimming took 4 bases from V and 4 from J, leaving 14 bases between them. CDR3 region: CASSEGGVGTEAFF. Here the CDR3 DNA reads TGCGCCAGCAGCGAAGGAGGGGTCGGCACTGAAGCTTTCTTT. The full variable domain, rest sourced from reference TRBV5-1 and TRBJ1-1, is KAGVTQTPRYLIKTRGQQVTLSCSPISGHRSVSWYQQTPGQGLQFLFEYFSETQRNKGNFPGRFSGRQFSNSRSEMNVSTLELGDSALYLCASSEGGVGTEAFFGQGTRLTVV.

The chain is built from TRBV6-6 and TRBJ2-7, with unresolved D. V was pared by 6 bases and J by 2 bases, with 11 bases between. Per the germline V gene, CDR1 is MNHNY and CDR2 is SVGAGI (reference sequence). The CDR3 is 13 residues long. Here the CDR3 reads CASRSTATYEQYV. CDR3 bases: TGTGCCAGCAGGTCAACGGCAACCTACGAGCAGTACGTC.

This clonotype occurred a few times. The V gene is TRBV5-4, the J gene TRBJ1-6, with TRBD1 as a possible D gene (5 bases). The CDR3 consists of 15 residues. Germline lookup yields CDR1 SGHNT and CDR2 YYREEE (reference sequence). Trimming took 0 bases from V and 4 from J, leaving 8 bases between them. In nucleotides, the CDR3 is TGTGCCAGCAGCTTGGAGGGACGATATAATTCACCCCTCCACTTT. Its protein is CASSLEGRYNSPLHF.

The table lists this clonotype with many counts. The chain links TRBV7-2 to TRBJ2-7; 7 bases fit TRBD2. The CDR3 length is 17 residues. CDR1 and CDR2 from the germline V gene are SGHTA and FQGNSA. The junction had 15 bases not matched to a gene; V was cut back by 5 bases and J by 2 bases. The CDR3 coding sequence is TGTGCCAGCAGCACCGACCCCCATGGGGGGGGGACCTACGAGCAGTACTTC. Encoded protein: CASSTDPHGGGTYEQYF.

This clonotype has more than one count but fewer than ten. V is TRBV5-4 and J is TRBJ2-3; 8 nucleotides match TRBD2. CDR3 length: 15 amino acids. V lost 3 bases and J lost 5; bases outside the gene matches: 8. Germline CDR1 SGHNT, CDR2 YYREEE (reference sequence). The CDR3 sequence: CASSSPGGGGDTQYF. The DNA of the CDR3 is TGTGCCAGCAGCTCCCCGGGAGGGGGGGGAGATACGCAGTATTTT.